The 7 T cell receptor beta chains presented below share a single source sample, sequenced in a study of Ad26.COV2.S vaccination and SARS-CoV-2 variants. The treatment here: roughly 18 received Ad26.COV2.S at low or high dose, single or two shots; 5 received placebo; per-sample allocation not given. The study sampled participants on day 63 after the first vaccine or placebo injection. Produced via immunoSEQ multiplex PCR; TCRdb's table is partial and in-frame only. The sample has 350,000 to 400,000 clones, approximately 86% seen once. Sequencing was performed on peripheral blood, taken in a trial of Ad26.COV2.S vaccine versus placebo. These receptors all stem from a person between 18 and 65 years old who received the Ad26.COV2.S COVID-19 vaccine or a placebo.

This chain uses TRBV11-3 with TRBJ1-1; D is unclear. V shed 1 base and J shed 1 base, with 7 bases lying between them. CDR3 length: 14 amino acids. The germline CDR1 and CDR2 sequences are SGHNT and YENEEA. For the CDR3, the DNA is TGTGCCAGCAGCTTAGCTCCCAGGAACACTGAAGCTTTCTTT. It is translated as CASSLAPRNTEAFF.

The rearrangement uses TRBV11-2 and TRBJ1-2; a possible D gene is TRBD1 (5 bases). CDR1 and CDR2 from the germline V gene are SGHAT and FQNNGV. Trimming left V 5 bases short and J 8 bases short, with 21 bases between. CDR3 size: 15 residues. The CDR3 sequence: CASSLEGTGLGGYTF. Here the CDR3 DNA reads TGTGCCAGCAGCCTCGAAGGGACCGGGCTAGGAGGCTACACCTTC.

V and J are TRBV6-5 and TRBJ1-1; no clear D. V lost 6 bases and J 1 base, leaving 12 bases between the germline ends. The CDR3 runs to 14 residues. Germline loops: CDR1 MNHEY, CDR2 SVGAGI. CDR3 loop: CASSPPERNTEAFF. For the CDR3, the DNA is TGTGCCAGCAGCCCCCCAGAGAGGAACACTGAAGCTTTCTTT.

The chain employs TRBV14 and TRBJ2-2, with 9 bases lining up with TRBD1. This CDR3 region has 16 residues. In germline, CDR1 is SGHDN, CDR2 FVKESK. V lost 4 bases, J lost 3 bases, and 6 bases stayed unmatched. The chain's CDR3 is CASSLTGGLDTGELFF. CDR3 coding DNA: TGTGCCAGCAGCCTCACAGGGGGCTTGGACACCGGGGAGCTGTTTTTT.

This chain joins TRBV7-2 and TRBJ2-7; TRBD2 matches at 12 bases. J was trimmed by 3 bases and V by 6 bases; bases with no gene match: 6. Germline V gene lookup returns CDR1 SGHTA and CDR2 FQGNSA. The CDR3 extends over 15 amino acids. CDR3 in DNA: TGTGCCAGCAGATACACTAGCGGGGGGCTCTACGAGCAGTACTTC. It encodes CASRYTSGGLYEQYF.

This chain uses TRBV19 with TRBJ2-3; D remains unclear. The CDR3 is made up of 14 amino acids. Trimming took off 5 bases at V and 2 bases at J, with 11 bases between the two ends. Germline V gives CDR1 LNHDA, CDR2 SQIVND (reference sequence). CDR3 DNA: TGTGCCAGTAGTCTACTCACTATCACAGATACGCAGTATTTT. Protein: CASSLLTITDTQYF.

J is TRBJ1-1 and V is TRBV6-4; D unresolved. CDR1 and CDR2 from the germline V gene are MRHNA and SNTAGT. With 4 bases removed from V and 2 bases from J, the gap between germline ends came to 8 bases. The CDR3 has 13 amino acids. CDR3 nucleotides: TGTGCCAGCAGTGTTGAAGTCAACACTGAAGCTTTCTTT. Amino acid sequence: CASSVEVNTEAFF.